Listed here is a single T cell receptor beta chain. Its antigen is still unknown. This entry comes from a study of shared clonotypes between healthy human individuals. Whole-study context: CD4 naive and memory got three plates each, CD8 naive two, CD8 memory one. Findings and limits, study-wide: In general, naive subsets displayed greater estimated richness than memory subsets did.

The CDR3 is 13 residues long. Germline-derived CDR1 and CDR2 are SGHNT and YENEEA. V was cut by 2 bases and J by 4 bases, with 7 bases left in between. TCRdb's table, derived via immunoSEQ multiplex PCR, lists solely in-frame clones and lacks some. The table includes under 2,500,000 clones, approximately 96% detected once. The chain employs TRBV11-3 and TRBJ2-3; D is ambiguous. This TCR was sampled from a man younger than 35 in good health. What was sequenced was naive CD4+ T cells sorted from blood. Sample subset: CD45RA+ positively selected. CDR3 in DNA: TGTGCCAGCAGCTTAATTCGGGCAGATACGCAGTATTTT. It codes for CASSLIRADTQYF.